This T cell receptor beta chain stems from a study of technical replicates of blood from several donors. The protocol was immunoSEQ multiplex PCR, while the TCRdb copy is restricted to in-frame clones and leaves out a portion. Among 85,000 or so clones listed, 85% to 95% were seen once. V lost 5 bases to trimming and J lost 1 base, with 8 bases between them. The V gene's germline CDR1 is KGHSH and CDR2 LQKENI. The CDR3 covers 13 residues. The sample comprised T cells isolated from PBMCs. The chain joins TRBV18 to TRBJ1-1, with TRBD1 as a possible D gene (6 bases). The sequence was obtained from a human donor in good health. This CDR3 is CASSTDRNTEAFF. In nucleotides, the CDR3 is TGTGCCAGCTCAACGGACAGGAACACTGAAGCTTTCTTT.